This T cell receptor beta chain was profiled in a study of blood T cell repertoires in acute mononucleosis (TCRdb year 2020). Concerning the study at large: Convalescent samples, representing the memory response, were collected 5 to 8 months after the acute presentation. A mean blood EBV load of approximately 3.8 log10 genome copies per million B cells was observed during acute infection, and a mean blood EBV load of 2.6 was observed at convalescence. What the work shows at the level of the full study, not this receptor alone: The low acute-to-convalescent clonotype overlap might be partly explained by sampling error, because only a fraction of each donor's blood was analyzed. For BRLF1 (YVL-BR), a dominant role in TCR repertoire selection was played by TCRalpha CDR3 motifs, whereas only a minimal role was played by TCRbeta. Just about 9% of the unique acute clonotypes remained in convalescence, but these persisting clonotypes accounted for most of the response, and new, diverse de novo clonotypes seemingly replaced the other acute clonotypes. The cohort comprised only a few donors, so group averages rested on very few individuals.

From the germline V gene, CDR1 is MDHEN and CDR2 is SYDVKM. Taken from cysteine to phenylalanine, the CDR3 has 15 residues. For TCR profiling, total RNA from at least 8,000 sorted tetramer+ CD8 T cells was reverse transcribed into cDNA. CDR3 regions were amplified by PCR with primers annealing to V and J regions, adding unique molecular identifiers to track templates. Profiling of the TCRalpha and TCRbeta chains was done on the immunoSEQ platform, including the sequencing and error-correction standards of that platform. The paper's processing steps were these. Clonal copy numbers were corrected for sequencing and PCR errors, and CDR3s were defined according to IMGT conventions. Only productive rearrangements were analyzed, using immunoSEQ Analyzer versions 2.0 and 3.0, with gene-pairing frequencies processed further in Microsoft Excel. V-J pairings were visualized as Circos plots, and CDR3 motifs were found with MEME plus a custom motifSearch program. The OLGA algorithm was used to calculate the probability of generation of TCR sequences. A clonotype seen at both visits was called persistent, a clonotype seen only at the acute visit was called nonpersistent, and a clonotype seen only at convalescence was called de novo. An amino acid clonotype used by more than one donor was defined as a public TCR. This is the immuneACCESS table as TCRdb keeps it, with only in-frame sequences that have V and J called. A part of the clones is gone; compared with another copy, unresolved V genes explain less than half, and the rest is unexplained. Clonal size and the V and J genes are those of that table, whereas D and trimming came from the DNA. The sample table contains over a thousand clones; only one count was recorded for around 25% of them. Approximately 30% of the sample comes from the top ten.

The label giving this sample's time point can be read as: convalescence about 6 months (5-8 months) after acute presentation (visit 7). Over primary infection, the study followed CD8 T cell responses to two immunodominant EBV epitopes: BRLF1 109 (YVL-BR) and BMLF1 280 (GLC-BM). A positive serum heterophile antibody test together with EBV viral capsid antigen-specific IgM pointed to primary EBV infection. As a first step, magnetic positive selection (MACS) was used to enrich total CD8 T cells from the PBMCs. A FACSAria III was used to sort live CD3+ CD8+ tetramer+ cells to over 95% purity. A PE-conjugated tetramer loaded with the BRLF1 109-117 peptide was used to sort the cells. At both acute infection and convalescence, EBV epitope-specific CD8 T cells were tetramer-sorted, and the TCR repertoires of those cells were deep-sequenced directly ex vivo. Three people aged roughly 18 to 30 with clinical acute infectious mononucleosis and laboratory evidence of primary EBV infection were used as donors. Heparinized peripheral blood was collected when donors presented clinically with mononucleosis symptoms and again about 6 months afterward. PBMCs were isolated by Ficoll-Paque density gradient centrifugation.

This clone was counted a few times. Because the CDR3's place on the DNA is in doubt, the DNA is left out and the CDR3 is given as listed by TCRdb. The source was EBV YVL epitope tetramer+ CD8+ T cells sorted from PBMCs, collected during convalescence from infectious mononucleosis. The cell subset or site label here, explained by the study, means: CD8 T cells binding a tetramer with EBV BRLF1 109-117 peptide (YVL-BR). Recombination linked TRBV28 to TRBJ1-5. The clonotype comes from a woman between 18 and 29 years old with infectious mononucleosis caused by EBV. The CDR3 sequence is CASSFLLGGLSPSIF.